The clone carrying this T cell receptor beta chain was seen a few times. As yet, its antigen is unknown. V lost 5 bases and J 2 bases, leaving 13 bases between the germline ends. The CDR3 spans 14 residues. Germline CDR1 and CDR2: KGHSH and LQKENI. TCRdb called the 5' RACE reads again in MiXCR, with one record for every CDR3 protein. Of around 600,000 distinct CDR3 sequences listed, over 9% are singletons. This record belongs to a study of T cells after yellow fever vaccination. The study, taken as a whole, reports: Clones from primary vaccination mostly reappeared after the booster (96% CD4, roughly 87% CD8).

This clonotype originated in a man aged 25 to 45 who received the YFV17D yellow fever vaccine. The sequencing used PBMCs, collected on the day of the yellow fever booster vaccination. V is TRBV18 and J is TRBJ2-7; D assignment may be TRBD1 or TRBD2 (5 bases each). CDR3 DNA: TGTGCCAGCTCAAAAGGGACGGAAACCTACGAGCAGTACTTC. Encoded protein: CASSKGTETYEQYF.